This TCR beta chain was retrieved from a study of radiation and T cells in renal cell carcinoma. Libraries were prepared by immunoSEQ multiplex PCR; TCRdb keeps only in-frame clonotypes and omits some of them. Of approximately 120,000 clones in the sample, around 85% are singletons; the top ten hold 5.8%. This clone has just a few counts. Time point meaning: blood 2 weeks post-SBRT. Treatment reported: 15 Gy SBRT to primary tumor, nephrectomy 4 weeks later. The material was blood, obtained from a patient whose treatment included radiotherapy and nephrectomy. This clonotype was sampled from a man between 45 and 60 years old with renal cell carcinoma.

CDR3 DNA: TGCGCCAGCAGCTTGGCCACACTGGCACTTGGAAACACCATATATTTT. This sequence encodes CASSLATLALGNTIYF. This chain links TRBV5-1 with TRBJ1-3, with D uncertain. The CDR3 is made up of 16 amino acids. V lost 0 bases and J 3 bases, leaving 13 bases between the germline ends. CDR1 and CDR2 (germline): SGHRS, YFSETQ.